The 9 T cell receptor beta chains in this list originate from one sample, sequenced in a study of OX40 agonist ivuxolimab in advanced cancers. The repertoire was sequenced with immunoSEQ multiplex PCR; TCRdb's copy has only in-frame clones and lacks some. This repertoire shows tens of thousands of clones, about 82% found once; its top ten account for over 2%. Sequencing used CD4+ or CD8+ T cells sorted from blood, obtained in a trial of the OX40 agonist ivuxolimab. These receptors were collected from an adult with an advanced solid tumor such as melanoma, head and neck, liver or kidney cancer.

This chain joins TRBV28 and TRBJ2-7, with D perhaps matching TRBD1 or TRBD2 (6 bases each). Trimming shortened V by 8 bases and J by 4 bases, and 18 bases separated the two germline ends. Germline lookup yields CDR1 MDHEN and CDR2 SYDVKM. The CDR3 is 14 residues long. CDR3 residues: CASGGPGNVYEQYF. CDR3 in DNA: TGTGCCAGCGGGGGGCCAGGGAACGTTTACGAGCAGTACTTC.

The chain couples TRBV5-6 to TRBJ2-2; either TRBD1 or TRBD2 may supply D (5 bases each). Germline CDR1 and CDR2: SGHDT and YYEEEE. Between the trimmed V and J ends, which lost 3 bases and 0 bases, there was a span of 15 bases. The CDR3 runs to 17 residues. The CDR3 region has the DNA TGTGCCAGCAGCTGGGGCCCGGGACCTGCGAACACCGGGGAGCTGTTTTTT. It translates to CASSWGPGPANTGELFF. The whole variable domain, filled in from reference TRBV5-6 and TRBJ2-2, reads DAGVTQSPTHLIKTRGQQVTLRCSPKSGHDTVSWYQQALGQGPQFIFQYYEEEERQRGNFPDRFSGHQFPNYSSELNVNALLLGDSALYLCASSWGPGPANTGELFFGEGSRLTVL.

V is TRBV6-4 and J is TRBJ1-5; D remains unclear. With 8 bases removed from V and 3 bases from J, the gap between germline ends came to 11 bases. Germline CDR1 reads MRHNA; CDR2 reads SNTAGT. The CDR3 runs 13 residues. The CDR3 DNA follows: TGTGCCAGCTCGCGGCAGTTCAATCAGCCCCAGCATTTT. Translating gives CASSRQFNQPQHF.

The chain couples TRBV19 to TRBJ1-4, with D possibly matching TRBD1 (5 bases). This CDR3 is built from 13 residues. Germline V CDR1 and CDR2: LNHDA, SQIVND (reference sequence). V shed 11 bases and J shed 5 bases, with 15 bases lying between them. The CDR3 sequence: CAAGSGGNEKLFF. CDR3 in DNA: TGTGCCGCAGGATCGGGGGGAAATGAAAAACTGTTTTTT.

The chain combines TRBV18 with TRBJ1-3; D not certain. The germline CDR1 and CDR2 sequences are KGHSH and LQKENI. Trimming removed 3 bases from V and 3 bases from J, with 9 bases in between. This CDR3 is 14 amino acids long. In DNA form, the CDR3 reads TGTGCCAGCTCACCGGCAGGCAATGGAAACACCATATATTTT. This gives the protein CASSPAGNGNTIYF.

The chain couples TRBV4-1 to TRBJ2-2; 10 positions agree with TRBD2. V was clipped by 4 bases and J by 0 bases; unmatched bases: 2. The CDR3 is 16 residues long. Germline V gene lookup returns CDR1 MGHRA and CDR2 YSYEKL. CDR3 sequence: CASSPGTSANTGELFF. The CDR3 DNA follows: TGCGCCAGCAGCCCCGGGACTAGCGCGAACACCGGGGAGCTGTTTTTT.

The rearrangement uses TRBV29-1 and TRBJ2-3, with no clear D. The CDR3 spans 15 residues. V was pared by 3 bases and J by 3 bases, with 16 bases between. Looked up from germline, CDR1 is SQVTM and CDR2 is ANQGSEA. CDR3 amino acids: CSVDLYLGWTDTQYF. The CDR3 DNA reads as TGCAGCGTTGATCTCTATTTAGGCTGGACAGATACGCAGTATTTT.

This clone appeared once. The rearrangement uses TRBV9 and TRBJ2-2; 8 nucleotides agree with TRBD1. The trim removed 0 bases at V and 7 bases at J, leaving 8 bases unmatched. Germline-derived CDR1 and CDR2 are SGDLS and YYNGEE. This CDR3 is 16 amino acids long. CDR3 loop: CASSVARRQGIGELFF. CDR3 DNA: TGTGCCAGCAGCGTAGCTCGGCGACAGGGGATCGGGGAGCTGTTTTTT.

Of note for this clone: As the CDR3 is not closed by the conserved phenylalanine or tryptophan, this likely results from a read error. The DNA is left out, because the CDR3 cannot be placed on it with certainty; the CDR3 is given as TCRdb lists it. The CDR3 protein is CASSGQTTDFGVR. V gene TRBV6-1 combines with J gene TRBJ1-1. Germline V gene lookup returns CDR1 MNHNS and CDR2 SASEGT. The CDR3 region is 13 residues in length, termini included.